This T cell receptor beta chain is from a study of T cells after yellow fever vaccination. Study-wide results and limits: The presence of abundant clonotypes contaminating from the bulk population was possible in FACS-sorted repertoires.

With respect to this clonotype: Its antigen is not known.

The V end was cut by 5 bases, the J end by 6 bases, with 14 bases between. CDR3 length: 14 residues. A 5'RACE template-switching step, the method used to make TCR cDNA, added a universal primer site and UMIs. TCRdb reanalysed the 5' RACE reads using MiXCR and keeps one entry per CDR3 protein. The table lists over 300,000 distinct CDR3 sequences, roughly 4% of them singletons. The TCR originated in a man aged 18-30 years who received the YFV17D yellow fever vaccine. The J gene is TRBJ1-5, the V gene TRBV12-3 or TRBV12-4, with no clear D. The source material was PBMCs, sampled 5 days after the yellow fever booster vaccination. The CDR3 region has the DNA TGTGCCAGCAGTGGAATTGGAATGGGTCAGCCCCAGCATTTT. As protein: CASSGIGMGQPQHF.